This T cell receptor beta chain was sequenced for a study of T cell responses to AZD1222 COVID-19 vaccine. Notes on the study in general: Females outnumbered males among donors, who were mostly white British; clonal diversity was possibly underestimated. Repertoires were obtained only post-peak T cell response.

Data came from immunoSEQ multiplex PCR; TCRdb stores just in-frame clones and leaves some out. The sample carries 150,000 to 200,000 clones, over 80% recorded once. A remark on this clone: Antigen: not known.

The germline gives CDR1 MNHEY, CDR2 SMNVEV (reference sequence). The ends were cut back, 4 bases at V and 0 bases at J, with 13 bases in the middle. This CDR3 is built from 15 residues. The TCR sequence derives from an adult in good health. This material consisted of peripheral blood, taken on day 0 of AZD1222 vaccination. This sequence joins TRBV27 and TRBJ2-7; tentative D call: TRBD2 (5 bases). CDR3 sequence: CASSSERGLSYEQYF. As DNA, the CDR3 is TGTGCCAGCAGTTCGGAACGGGGTCTCTCCTACGAGCAGTACTTC.